One T cell receptor (beta chain) is described in this entry. Generated by immunoSEQ multiplex PCR, the TCRdb table keeps only in-frame clones and is missing some. Seen here are 14,000 or so clones, approximately 78% observed once, and the top ten hold approximately 12%. The CDR3 sequence is 14 residues long. The germline CDR1 and CDR2 sequences are SGHTA and FQGNSA. V shed 1 base and J shed 8 bases, with 14 bases lying between them. The data derive from a study of technical replicates of blood from several donors. The source material was PBMCs. This clonotype originated in a human donor in good health. This sequence joins TRBV7-2 and TRBJ1-2; D might be TRBD1 (6 bases). CDR3 loop: CASSLGMGAEGYTF. The CDR3 nucleotides read TGTGCCAGCAGCTTAGGAATGGGGGCTGAAGGCTACACCTTC. The variable domain in full, completed from reference TRBV7-2 and TRBJ1-2, reads GAGVSQSPSNKVTEKGKDVELRCDPISGHTALYWYRQSLGQGLEFLIYFQGNSAPDKSGLPSDRFSAERTGGSVSTLTIQRTQQEDSAVYLCASSLGMGAEGYTFGSGTRLTVV.